The T cell receptor (beta chain) described here comes from a study of beta chain features in type 1 diabetes. Across the whole study: When patients were set against healthy donors, age, gender and cell yields were similar. Overall study results and limits: PCR might pick shorter templates more often, in the same way for patients and controls. Among patients, naive, central memory and Treg TCRB repertoires appeared more similar than among healthy donors. Moderate yet significant TCRB CDR3 shortening was seen in Type 1 diabetes patients in all four CD4+ subsets.

Every isolated RNA sample was fully reverse transcribed, so sequencing captured expressed TCRB transcripts. Only in-frame clones appear in the TCRdb table, and some are missing; sequencing was by immunoSEQ multiplex PCR. The data contain about 340,000 clones, roughly 14% of them singletons. This CDR3 is built from 14 residues. Germline CDR1 SNHLY, CDR2 FYNNEI. V was pared by 6 bases and J by 1 base, with 4 bases of the junction left unmatched. A note on this clone: What it binds is not known.

The sample taken for sequencing was naive CD4+ T cells from blood. The TCR sequence derives from a woman aged 18-29 years with type 1 diabetes. The gene calls are TRBV2 and TRBJ1-2; 8 bases agree with TRBD1. The CDR3 coding sequence is TGTGCCAGCAGGGGAGGACAGGGTAACTATGGCTACACCTTC. Protein product: CASRGGQGNYGYTF.